This T cell receptor (beta chain) was profiled in a study of blood T cell repertoires in COVID-19. Across the study: There were acute and convalescent COVID-19 samples, and they came from the United States, Italy and Spain. In each case, the material was cDNA or gDNA derived from T cells, B-cell-depleted T cells, or PBMCs.

Germline lookup yields CDR1 SNHLY and CDR2 FYNNEI. The CDR3 extends over 14 amino acids. The germline V and J ends were trimmed by 5 bases and 7 bases, with 15 bases remaining between them. Under the authors' procedure: For nucleated cells, counts were estimated from reference gene primer amplification. Using immunoSEQ multiplex PCR, the repertoire was profiled, and TCRdb retains in-frame clones only, with some absent. D and trimming come from the DNA, and the V and J calls and clone size come from that table. Here the sample spans about 250,000 clones, 84% being singletons. This clone was seen just once.

This TCR was recovered from a woman aged 40 to 49 who had recovered from COVID-19. Sequenced input: peripheral blood. V gene TRBV2 combines with J gene TRBJ1-5; D is possibly TRBD1 (6 bases). The CDR3 DNA reads as TGTGCCAGCAGTAATTGGGACAATCGCCAGCCCCAGCATTTT. Encoded protein: CASSNWDNRQPQHF.